This T cell receptor beta chain was sequenced in a study of post-analysis software for immune sequencing data. Study-level background: Relapsing-remitting, secondary progressive and progressive-relapsing forms made up the multiple sclerosis disease courses.

This clonotype is a singleton in its sample. The antigen remains undetermined. Unique molecular identifiers had been added to the TCR beta cDNA libraries. Once roughly 0.85 to 11 million T cells were used, roughly 0.5 million cDNA molecules resulted. A single record per CDR3 protein comes from TCRdb applying MiXCR to the PCR reads. This sample yields around 400,000 distinct CDR3 sequences, of which roughly 40% are seen a single time; 7.5% to 8.5% belongs to the top ten. Study results and limitations: There were five TRBV segments more frequent in patients than controls, and TRBV5-6, TRBV5-1 and TRBV20-1 were among them. There was significantly lower normalized Chao1 diversity in multiple sclerosis patients than in controls. Same-batch preparations were strongly co-clustered by F measure.

After removal of 4 bases from V and 4 bases from J, the junction contained 8 bases not matched to a gene. The germline gives CDR1 SGHRS, CDR2 YFSETQ. This CDR3 region has 15 residues. This chain connects TRBV5-1 to TRBJ2-7; 10 nucleotides line up with TRBD1. The sample comprised blood. This TCR came from a girl aged 2-10 years with multiple sclerosis. The CDR3 spells CASSPSGTGDYEQYF. CDR3 nucleotides: TGCGCCAGCAGCCCATCCGGGACAGGGGATTACGAGCAGTACTTC.